Given below is one T cell receptor (beta chain) in context. The antigen remains undetermined. This sample stems from a study of T cell responses to AZD1222 COVID-19 vaccine. Study-wide findings and caveats: Following two doses of AZD1222, Spike-specific TCR breadth and depth rose.

J gave up 5 bases and V 5 bases, and 6 bases lay outside the gene matches. The CDR3 is 14 residues long. CDR1 and CDR2 from the germline V gene are SGHAT and FQNNGV. Method: immunoSEQ multiplex PCR; TCRdb's copy keeps in-frame clones and lacks some. This sample carries approximately 190,000 clones, approximately 93% of them seen once, and the ten largest clones take roughly 1%. Sequenced here: peripheral blood, sampled 28 days after the second AZD1222 dose. The gene calls are TRBV11-2 and TRBJ2-7; 10 nucleotides match TRBD1. This TCR was recovered from an adult who received the AZD1222 COVID-19 vaccine. The CDR3 sequence: CASSARQGANEQYF. The CDR3 region has the DNA TGTGCCAGCAGCGCACGACAGGGGGCCAACGAGCAGTACTTC.